What follows are 24 T cell receptor beta chains derived from one specimen sequenced in a study of T cells in Graves' hyperthyroidism and ophthalmopathy (dated by TCRdb to the late 2010s). The library was obtained by multiplex PCR. Sequenced on an Illumina HiSeq 2000. The TCR beta CDR3 regions were amplified from RNA transcripts. For the first round of RT-PCR on the TCR CDR3, the HTBI primer set was used together with the Qiagen OneStep RT-PCR kit. TCRdb reprocessed the public reads (quality trimming at Q25 with fastp, clone calling with MiXCR) and kept in-frame beta chains. Duplicate CDR3 protein sequences are folded into a single record with the most common DNA and genes. Across this sample there are roughly 400,000 distinct CDR3 sequences, with less than 20% seen only once. Together, the top ten hold 28% of the sample. Specimen: blood. The receptors originated from a woman younger than 35 with Graves' hyperthyroidism that later progressed to Graves' ophthalmopathy.

In this sample, this clonotype turned up many times. As DNA, the CDR3 is TGTGCCAGCAGTCTCCAGACTAGCGGATACTACAATGAGCAGTTCTTC. Its protein is CASSLQTSGYYNEQFF. The chain links TRBV28 to TRBJ2-1; 9 bases are a match to TRBD2. V lost 5 bases to trimming and J lost 3 bases; unmatched junction nucleotides: 8. Germline loops: CDR1 MDHEN, CDR2 SYDVKM. The CDR3 spans 16 residues.

The chain employs TRBV19 and TRBJ1-1; D might be TRBD1 (5 bases). Germline V CDR1 and CDR2: LNHDA, SQIVND (reference sequence). CDR3 length equals 13 residues. With 2 bases removed from V and 5 bases from J, the gap between germline ends came to 9 bases. The CDR3 here is CASSIQGETEAFF. Written as DNA, the CDR3 is TGTGCCAGTAGTATACAGGGTGAAACTGAAGCTTTCTTT.

This clonotype was recorded many times. The chain combines TRBV28 with TRBJ2-1; TRBD2 agrees at 7 bases. The CDR3 covers 13 residues. V shed 4 bases, J shed 6 bases, and the junction held 3 bases outside the gene matches. From germline, CDR1 is MDHEN and CDR2 SYDVKM. CDR3 sequence reads: CASSYRLANEQFF. The CDR3 DNA sequence: TGTGCCAGCAGTTACAGACTAGCCAATGAGCAGTTCTTC.

In this sample, this clonotype turned up many times. One end of the junction is discordant with germline, which a read error may explain. J is TRBJ1-5 and V is TRBV28; no reliable D call. The CDR3 spans 13 residues. Germline assignment: CDR1 MDHEN and CDR2 SYDVKM. CDR3 bases: TGTGCCACCAGTTTGGGCCGGAATCAGCCCCAGCATTTT. It translates to CATSLGRNQPQHF.

This clonotype was observed many times. This chain uses TRBV13 with TRBJ2-3, with a weak D call TRBD1 (5 bases). Germline CDR1 is PRHDT and CDR2 is FYEKMQ (reference sequence). The V end was cut by 4 bases, the J end by 2 bases, with 13 bases between. The length of the CDR3 is 15 residues. The CDR3 reads CASSSQVGDTDTQYF. The CDR3 DNA follows: TGTGCCAGCAGCTCCCAGGTAGGGGACACAGATACGCAGTATTTT. Based on the CDR3 plus reference TRBV13 and TRBJ2-3, the full variable domain is AAGVIQSPRHLIKEKRETATLKCYPIPRHDTVYWYQQGPGQDPQFLISFYEKMQSDKGSIPDRFSAQQFSDYHSELNMSSLELGDSALYFCASSSQVGDTDTQYFGPGTRLTVL.

This clonotype has ten or more counts. The rearrangement joins TRBV28 to TRBJ2-1; 13 bases map to TRBD2. CDR3 length: 16 residues. Losses at the gene ends were 5 bases for V and 3 bases for J; bases not matched to a gene: 4. CDR1 is MDHEN, CDR2 SYDVKM, per germline. The CDR3 here is CASSLLAGGNYNEQFF. The DNA for the CDR3 is TGTGCCAGCAGTCTACTAGCGGGAGGGAACTACAATGAGCAGTTCTTC.

This clonotype was counted ten times or more. The genes are TRBV10-3 and TRBJ2-7; D may be TRBD1 (6 bases). Germline assignment: CDR1 ENHRY and CDR2 SYGVKD. V was pared by 10 bases and J by 1 base, with 14 bases between. The CDR3 sequence is 13 residues long. The CDR3 DNA sequence: TGTGCCACCTCACAGGGTCCGTCCTACGAGCAGTACTTC. Amino acid sequence: CATSQGPSYEQYF.

This clonotype was seen only a few times. Lacking the conserved final phenylalanine or tryptophan, this CDR3 likely reflects a read error. V usage is TRBV3-1 and J usage is TRBJ1-1, with 10 bases fitting TRBD1. V lost 1 base to trimming and J lost 2 bases; unmatched junction nucleotides: 7. The germline V gene has CDR1 LGHDT and CDR2 YNNKEL (reference sequence). The CDR3 totals 17 residues. The CDR3 nucleotides are TGTGCCAGCAGCCAAGGTGGACAGGGGGGACCTAACACTGAAGCTTTCCTT. This translates into CASSQGGQGGPNTEAFL.

The chain links TRBV30 to TRBJ2-3; D is perhaps TRBD1 (7 bases). With 2 bases removed from V and 5 bases from J, the gap between germline ends came to 17 bases. Germline V CDR1 and CDR2: GTSNPN, SVGIG (reference sequence). The CDR3 covers 15 residues. The chain's CDR3 is CAWSPDRQGGDTQYF. In DNA form, the CDR3 reads TGTGCCTGGAGTCCGGACAGACAGGGAGGAGATACGCAGTATTTT.

This chain links TRBV12-3 or TRBV12-4 with TRBJ2-1, with 7 nucleotides matching TRBD2. The V and J ends lost 6 bases and 9 bases, in that order; junction bases with no gene match: 2. The CDR3 sequence is 11 residues long. The CDR3, as DNA: TGTGCCAGCAGGCGCGGGGGTGAGCAGTTCTTC. The encoded protein is CASRRGGEQFF.

This clonotype was found many times. V usage is TRBV7-3 and J usage is TRBJ1-4; maybe TRBD1 (5 bases). Trimming stripped 4 bases from V and 0 bases from J, with 9 bases between. The germline V gene encodes CDR1 SGHTA and CDR2 FQGTGA. This CDR3 region has 15 residues. CDR3 residues: CASSSGTATNEKLFF. The CDR3 nucleotides are TGTGCCAGCAGCTCTGGGACGGCAACTAATGAAAAACTGTTTTTT.

This clonotype showed up many times. The chain recombines TRBV20-1 with TRBJ2-2; D unclear. V was clipped by 6 bases and J by 7 bases, with 18 bases between them. This CDR3 region has 14 residues. Germline V gene data show CDR1 as DFQATT and CDR2 as SNEGSKA (reference sequence). CDR3 sequence reads: CSANPPQTGGELFF. DNA of the CDR3: TGCAGTGCCAACCCACCTCAAACTGGCGGGGAGCTGTTTTTT.

The V and J genes are TRBV27 and TRBJ2-3; 7 bases map to TRBD2. Germline V gene sequence: CDR1 MNHEY, CDR2 SMNVEV (reference sequence). With V trimmed by 5 bases and J by 4 bases, 12 bases remained unmatched. This CDR3 contains 16 residues. CDR3 sequence (DNA): TGTGCCAGCAGTCCCTTAGTTGGGAGGGCCGCAGATACGCAGTATTTT. Translated: CASSPLVGRAADTQYF.

This clonotype has at least ten counts. The rearrangement joins TRBV6-2 or TRBV6-3 to TRBJ1-1; D call uncertain. Germline V gene sequence: CDR1 MNHEY, CDR2 SVGEGT. There are 13 residues in the CDR3. V was shortened by 1 base and J by 2 bases, with 5 bases between the two germline ends. The CDR3 DNA reads TGTGCCAGCAGTTACTTGAAAAACACTGAAGCTTTCTTT. Its protein is CASSYLKNTEAFF.

Many counts were recorded for this clonotype. The V gene is TRBV7-2, the J gene TRBJ2-3; TRBD2 matches 7 bases. Germline CDR1 and CDR2: SGHTA and FQGNSA. Trimming took 1 base from V and 3 from J; bases not matched to a gene: 4. The CDR3 runs to 15 residues. The CDR3 loop is CASSLVMGGTDTQYF. CDR3 DNA: TGTGCCAGCAGCTTAGTGATGGGAGGGACAGATACGCAGTATTTT.

V usage is TRBV20-1 and J usage is TRBJ2-7, with 10 bases fitting TRBD2. V was clipped by 8 bases and J by 9 bases; unmatched bases: 13. The CDR3 extends over 13 amino acids. In germline, CDR1 is DFQATT, CDR2 SNEGSKA (reference sequence). The chain's CDR3 is CSTAKGTSVGQYF. CDR3 bases: TGCAGTACCGCAAAGGGGACTAGCGTGGGGCAGTACTTC.

Details on this clonotype: A read error may be the cause here, since a much bigger clone is one base away. This rearrangement joins TRBV2 to TRBJ2-5, with D hard to call. CDR1 and CDR2 (germline): SNHLY, FYNNEI. This CDR3 spans 12 amino acids. The CDR3 protein is CSSSFQGETQYF. The CDR3 nucleotides read TGTTCCAGCAGCTTCCAAGGAGAGACCCAGTACTTC.

V is TRBV29-1 and J is TRBJ1-3, with D unresolved. This CDR3 has 13 residues. The germline gives CDR1 SQVTM, CDR2 ANQGSEA. V was trimmed by 6 bases and J by 0 bases, leaving 9 bases between them. CDR3 DNA sequence: TGCAGCGTGGCGGAGAGCTCTGGAAACACCATATATTTT. Translating gives CSVAESSGNTIYF.

This clonotype has only a few counts. This rearrangement joins TRBV6-1 to TRBJ2-2; the match to TRBD1 covers 8 bases. V lost 5 bases to trimming and J lost 1 base; unmatched junction nucleotides: 9. CDR1 is MNHNS and CDR2 is SASEGT in the germline V gene. The CDR3 totals 17 residues. CDR3 bases: TGTGCCAGCAGTTCCCCCTCCAGGGGGCTGAACACCGGGGAGCTGTTTTTT. As protein: CASSSPSRGLNTGELFF.

This chain uses TRBV7-3 with TRBJ2-2; D assignment may be TRBD1 or TRBD2 (6 bases each). Trimming removed 1 base at V and 2 bases at J, with 23 bases between. CDR1 and CDR2 (germline): SGHTA, FQGTGA. The CDR3 consists of 20 residues. The CDR3 is CASSLRGGTNPGRNTGELFF. The CDR3 region has the DNA TGTGCCAGCAGCTTAAGAGGGGGGACAAACCCGGGGCGTAACACCGGGGAGCTGTTTTTT. Based on the CDR3 plus reference TRBV7-3 and TRBJ2-2, the full variable domain is GAGVSQTPSNKVTEKGKYVELRCDPISGHTALYWYRQSLGQGPEFLIYFQGTGAADDSGLPNDRFFAVRPEGSVSTLKIQRTERGDSAVYLCASSLRGGTNPGRNTGELFFGEGSRLTVL.

This clonotype was recorded a few times. This sequence joins TRBV6-2 or TRBV6-3 and TRBJ2-7, with D unresolved. V lost 3 bases to trimming and J lost 1 base, with 10 bases between them. The CDR3 runs 14 residues. Germline V gene lookup returns CDR1 MNHEY and CDR2 SVGEGT. CDR3: CASSYSAESYEQYF. CDR3 DNA: TGTGCCAGCAGTTATTCGGCGGAATCCTACGAGCAGTACTTC.

This clonotype turned up a few times. The V gene is TRBV14, the J gene TRBJ2-1, with unresolved D. The ends were cut back, 3 bases at V and 5 bases at J, with 5 bases in the middle. The germline gives CDR1 SGHDN, CDR2 FVKESK. The CDR3 sequence is 12 residues long. Written as DNA, the CDR3 is TGTGCCAGCAGCCACACCCACAATGAGCAGTTCTTC. Translation gives CASSHTHNEQFF.

This clonotype was counted only a few times. V and J are TRBV9 and TRBJ2-5; D is uncertain. Germline CDR1 and CDR2: SGDLS and YYNGEE. This CDR3 contains 13 residues. V was trimmed by 4 bases and J by 3 bases, leaving 10 bases between them. As DNA, the CDR3 is TGTGCCAGCAGCTGGGCCGTAGAAGAGACCCAGTACTTC. It yields the protein CASSWAVEETQYF.

This clonotype was seen more than once but under ten times. The chain joins TRBV6-1 to TRBJ1-2; D may be TRBD1 (5 bases). The germline V gene encodes CDR1 MNHNS and CDR2 SASEGT. Trimming removed 6 bases at V and 8 bases at J, with 19 bases between. CDR3 length equals 14 residues. The CDR3 DNA reads TGTGCCAGCAGAGAGATCCGTGCCAGGGCCGGCTACACCTTC. This codes for CASREIRARAGYTF.